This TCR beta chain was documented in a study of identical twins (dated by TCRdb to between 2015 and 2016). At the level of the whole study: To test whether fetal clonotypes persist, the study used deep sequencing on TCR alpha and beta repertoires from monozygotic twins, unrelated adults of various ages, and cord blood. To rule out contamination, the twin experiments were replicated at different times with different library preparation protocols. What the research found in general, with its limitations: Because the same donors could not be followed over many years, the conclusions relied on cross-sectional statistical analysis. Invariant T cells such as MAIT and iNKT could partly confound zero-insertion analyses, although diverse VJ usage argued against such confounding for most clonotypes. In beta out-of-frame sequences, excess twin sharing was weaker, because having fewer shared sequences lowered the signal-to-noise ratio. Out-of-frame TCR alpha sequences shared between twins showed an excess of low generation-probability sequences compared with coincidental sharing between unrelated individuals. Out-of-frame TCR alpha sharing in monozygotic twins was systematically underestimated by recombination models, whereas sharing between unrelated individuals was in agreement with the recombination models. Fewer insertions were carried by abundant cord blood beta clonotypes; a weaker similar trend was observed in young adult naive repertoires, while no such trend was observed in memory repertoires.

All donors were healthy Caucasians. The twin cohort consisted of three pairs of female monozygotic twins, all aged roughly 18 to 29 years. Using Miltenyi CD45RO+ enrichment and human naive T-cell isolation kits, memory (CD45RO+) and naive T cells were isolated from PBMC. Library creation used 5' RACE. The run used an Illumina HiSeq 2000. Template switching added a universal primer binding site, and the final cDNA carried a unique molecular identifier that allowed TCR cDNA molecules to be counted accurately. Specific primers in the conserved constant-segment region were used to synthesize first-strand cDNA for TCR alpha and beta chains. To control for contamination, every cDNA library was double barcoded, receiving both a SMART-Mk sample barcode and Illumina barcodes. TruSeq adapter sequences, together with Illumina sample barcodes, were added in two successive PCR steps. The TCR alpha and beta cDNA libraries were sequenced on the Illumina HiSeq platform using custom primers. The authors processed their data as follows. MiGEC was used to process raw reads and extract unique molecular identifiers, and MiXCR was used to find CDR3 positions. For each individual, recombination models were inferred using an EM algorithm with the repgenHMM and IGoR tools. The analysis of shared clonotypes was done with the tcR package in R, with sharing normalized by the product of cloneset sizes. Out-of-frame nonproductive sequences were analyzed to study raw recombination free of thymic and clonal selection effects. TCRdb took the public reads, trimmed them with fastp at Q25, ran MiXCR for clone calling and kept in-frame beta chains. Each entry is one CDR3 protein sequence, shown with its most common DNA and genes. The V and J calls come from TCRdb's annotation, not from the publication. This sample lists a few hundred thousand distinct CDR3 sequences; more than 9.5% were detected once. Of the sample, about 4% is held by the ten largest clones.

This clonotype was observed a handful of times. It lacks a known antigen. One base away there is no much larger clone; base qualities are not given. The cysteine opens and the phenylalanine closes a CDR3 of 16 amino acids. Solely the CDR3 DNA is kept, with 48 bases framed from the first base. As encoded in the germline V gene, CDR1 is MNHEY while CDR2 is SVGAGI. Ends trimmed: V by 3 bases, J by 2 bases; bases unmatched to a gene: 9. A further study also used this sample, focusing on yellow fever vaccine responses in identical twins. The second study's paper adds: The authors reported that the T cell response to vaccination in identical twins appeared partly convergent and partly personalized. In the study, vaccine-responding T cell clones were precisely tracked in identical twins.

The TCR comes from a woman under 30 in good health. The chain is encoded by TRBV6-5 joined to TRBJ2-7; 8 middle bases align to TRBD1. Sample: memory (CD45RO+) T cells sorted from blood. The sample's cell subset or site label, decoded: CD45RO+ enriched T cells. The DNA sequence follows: TGTGCCAGCAGTTATCGGGGACAGGTCCCTCCCTACGAGCAGTACTTC. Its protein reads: CASSYRGQVPPYEQYF.